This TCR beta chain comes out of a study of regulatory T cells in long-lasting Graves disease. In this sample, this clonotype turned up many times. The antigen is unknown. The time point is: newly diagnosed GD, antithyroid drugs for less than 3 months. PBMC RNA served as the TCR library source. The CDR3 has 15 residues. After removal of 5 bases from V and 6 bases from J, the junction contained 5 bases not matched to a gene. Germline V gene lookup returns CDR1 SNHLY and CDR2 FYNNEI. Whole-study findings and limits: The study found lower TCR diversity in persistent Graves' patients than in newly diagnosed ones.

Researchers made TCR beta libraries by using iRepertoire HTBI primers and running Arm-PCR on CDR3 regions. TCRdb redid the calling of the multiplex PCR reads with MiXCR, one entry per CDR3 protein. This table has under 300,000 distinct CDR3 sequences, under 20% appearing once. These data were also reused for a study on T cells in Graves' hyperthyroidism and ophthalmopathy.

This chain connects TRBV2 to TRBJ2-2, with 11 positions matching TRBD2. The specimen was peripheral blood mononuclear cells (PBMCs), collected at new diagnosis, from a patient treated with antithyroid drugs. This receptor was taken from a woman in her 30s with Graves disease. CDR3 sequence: CASSRLAGTAGELFF. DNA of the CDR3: TGTGCCAGCAGTCGACTAGCGGGGACGGCCGGGGAGCTGTTTTTT. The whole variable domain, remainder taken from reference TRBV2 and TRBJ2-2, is EPEVTQTPSHQVTQMGQEVILRCVPISNHLYFYWYRQILGQKVEFLVSFYNNEISEKSEIFDDQFSVERPDGSNFTLKIRSTKLEDSAMYFCASSRLAGTAGELFFGEGSRLTVL.